What follows is one T cell receptor beta chain and its context. Antigen unknown. The data derive from a study of Graves' ophthalmopathy and Graves' hyperthyroidism. Study background: There was a collection of peripheral blood at initial diagnosis, before any treatment.

The study, taken as a whole, reports: The majority of expanded thyroid clonotypes above 0.001 frequency also occurred in blood.

RNA transcripts served as template for amplifying TCR beta CDR3 sequences. Investigators did first-round RT-PCR with HTBI primers, then second-round multiplex PCR. TCRdb fed the multiplex PCR reads into MiXCR, producing one record per CDR3 protein. The repertoire holds about 740,000 distinct CDR3 sequences, with approximately 40% as singletons. This CDR3 comprises 13 residues. V gave up 5 bases and J gave up 8 bases, with 12 bases separating them. The germline V gene encodes CDR1 SGHTA and CDR2 FQGNSA. The receptor was isolated from an adult man with Graves' ophthalmopathy. The sample consisted of peripheral blood. The chain couples TRBV7-2 to TRBJ2-2, with a tentative D call TRBD1 (5 bases). As DNA, the CDR3 is TGTGCCAGCAGCCCCCAATGGACAGGGGAGCTGTTTTTT. Its translation: CASSPQWTGELFF.